This TCR beta chain is drawn from a study of radiation and T cells in renal cell carcinoma. Profiled with immunoSEQ multiplex PCR; TCRdb holds only in-frame clones, not every one. The table records approximately 86,000 clones, roughly 80% of them present only once. Time point specified: blood 4 weeks post-SBRT, at nephrectomy. Treatment specified: 15 Gy SBRT to primary tumor, nephrectomy 4 weeks later. Nephrectomy followed 15 Gy stereotactic body radiation by 4 weeks. Serial blood draws occurred at baseline and 2 and 4 weeks post-SBRT. Germline V gives CDR1 SGHTA, CDR2 FQGTGA. V lost 4 bases, J lost 4 bases, and 2 bases stayed unmatched. There are 13 residues in the CDR3.

This receptor was taken from a man aged 45-60 years with renal cell carcinoma. The chain uses TRBV7-3 and TRBJ1-2, with 8 bases fitting TRBD1. The starting material was blood, obtained from a patient whose treatment included radiotherapy and nephrectomy. The CDR3 sequence is CASSSGQAYGYTF. In nucleotides, the CDR3 is TGTGCCAGCAGCTCGGGACAGGCCTATGGCTACACCTTC.